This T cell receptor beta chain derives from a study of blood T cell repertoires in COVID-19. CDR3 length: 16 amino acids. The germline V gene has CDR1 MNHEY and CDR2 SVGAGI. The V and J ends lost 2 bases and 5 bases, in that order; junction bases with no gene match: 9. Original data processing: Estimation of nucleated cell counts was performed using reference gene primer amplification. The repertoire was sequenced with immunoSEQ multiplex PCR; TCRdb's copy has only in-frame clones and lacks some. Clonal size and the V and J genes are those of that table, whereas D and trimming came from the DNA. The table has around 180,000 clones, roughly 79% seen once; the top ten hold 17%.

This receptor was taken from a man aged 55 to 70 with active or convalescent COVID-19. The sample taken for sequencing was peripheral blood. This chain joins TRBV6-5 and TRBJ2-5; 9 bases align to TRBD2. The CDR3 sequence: CASSYGRGGAEETQYF. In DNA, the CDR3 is TGTGCCAGCAGTTACGGGCGCGGGGGGGCGGAGGAGACCCAGTACTTC.